Listed below are T cell receptor beta chains from one sample, sequenced in a study of blood T cells in healthy people across ages. Via MiXCR, TCRdb re-called the 5' RACE reads, giving one row per CDR3 protein. The sample holds some 1,500,000 distinct CDR3 sequences, roughly 43% seen once. Input material: blood. These receptors originate from a woman under 30 in good health. CDR3s include the opening cysteine and the closing phenylalanine or tryptophan. D genes are given only for firm matches. Expanded clones get a size class; other rows say once, few or many, or leave the size out.

j_call clone_size d_call v_call cdr3_aa cdr3_nt
TRBJ1-4 NA NA TRBV4-1 CASSRPPNEKLFF TGCGCCAGCAGCCGGCCACCAAATGAAAAACTGTTTTTT
TRBJ2-2 NA TRBD2 TRBV12-3/TRBV12-4 CASSLGLAGGPLPGELFF TGTGCCAGCAGTTTGGGACTAGCGGGGGGGCCATTACCGGGGGAGCTGTTTTTT
TRBJ2-3 NA NA TRBV7-9 CASSQIAEDTDTQYF TGTGCCAGCAGCCAAATAGCGGAAGACACAGATACGCAGTATTTT
TRBJ2-1 NA TRBD2 TRBV6-2/TRBV6-3 CASSSRRSGGNNEQFF TGTGCCAGCAGTTCCCGTCGTAGCGGGGGGAACAATGAGCAGTTCTTC
TRBJ1-4 NA NA TRBV7-8 CASSSSRTSNEKLFF TGTGCCAGCAGCTCGAGTAGGACAAGTAATGAAAAACTGTTTTTT
TRBJ2-1 NA NA TRBV6-5 CASSRTWNQGHEQFF TGTGCCAGCAGTAGGACTTGGAATCAAGGGCATGAGCAGTTCTTC
TRBJ1-2 NA NA TRBV5-6 CASSVRDGHYGYTF TGTGCCAGCAGCGTCAGGGACGGCCACTATGGCTACACCTTC
TRBJ1-5 few TRBD1 TRBV4-1 CASSQQGQGKGNQPQHF TGCGCCAGCAGCCAACAAGGACAGGGGAAAGGTAATCAGCCCCAGCATTTT
TRBJ2-1 NA NA TRBV20-1 CSARSGATYNEQFF TGCAGTGCTAGGTCCGGGGCAACCTACAATGAGCAGTTCTTC
TRBJ2-7 NA NA TRBV2 CASSEGRRVSYEQYF TGTGCCAGCAGTGAAGGACGGCGGGTCTCCTACGAGCAGTACTTC
TRBJ2-7 few TRBD1 TRBV5-1 CASSLVQGDSYEQYF TGCGCCAGCAGCTTGGTACAGGGGGACTCCTACGAGCAGTACTTC
TRBJ1-1 many NA TRBV12-3/TRBV12-4 CASSLAANTEAFF TGCGCCAGCAGCTTGGCAGCGAACACTGAAGCTTTCTTT
TRBJ2-7 NA NA TRBV29-1 CSVEVGTETYEQYF TGCAGCGTTGAAGTAGGGACGGAAACCTACGAGCAGTACTTC
TRBJ2-1 many TRBD2 TRBV7-3 CASSTIAGGDEQFF TGTGCCAGCAGCACCATAGCGGGAGGGGATGAGCAGTTCTTC
TRBJ1-2 few NA TRBV5-1 CASSQEPGQNYGYTF TGCGCCAGCAGCCAAGAACCGGGACAAAACTATGGCTACACCTTC
TRBJ2-5 NA NA TRBV29-1 CSVGIRGRVGETQYF TGCAGCGTTGGCATCCGGGGGAGAGTCGGAGAGACCCAGTACTTC
TRBJ2-4 few TRBD2 TRBV2 CASKETSGKNIQYF TGTGCCAGCAAGGAGACTAGCGGCAAAAACATTCAGTACTTC
TRBJ2-5 NA NA TRBV2 CASSDMAGPSETQYF TGTGCCAGCAGTGATATGGCAGGGCCGTCAGAGACCCAGTACTTC
TRBJ1-1 NA NA TRBV6-6 CASSYGSETLNTEAFF TGTGCCAGCAGTTACGGTTCGGAAACCTTGAACACTGAAGCTTTCTTT
TRBJ2-5 NA TRBD2 TRBV12-3/TRBV12-4 CASSLFSGTQETQYF TGTGCCAGCAGTTTATTCAGCGGGACGCAAGAGACCCAGTACTTC
TRBJ1-1 NA NA TRBV7-9 CASSLSHRTWAGNTEAFF TGTGCCAGCAGCTTAAGCCATAGGACTTGGGCGGGGAACACTGAAGCTTTCTTT
TRBJ2-5 few NA TRBV29-1 CSPGLGETQYF TGCAGCCCGGGGCTCGGGGAGACCCAGTACTTC
TRBJ2-5 NA NA TRBV24-1 CATSGRNEQYF TGTGCCACCAGTGGAAGGAATGAGCAGTACTTC
TRBJ2-1 NA NA TRBV6-2/TRBV6-3 CASSSYTYNEQFF TGTGCCAGCAGTTCCTACACCTACAATGAGCAGTTCTTC
TRBJ1-4 NA NA TRBV6-5 CASSPWDTQGRKLFF TGTGCCAGCAGTCCTTGGGACACCCAGGGAAGAAAACTGTTTTTT
TRBJ2-1 NA NA TRBV28 CASSLMLPGVNEQFF TGTGCCAGCAGTTTAATGCTACCGGGAGTTAATGAGCAGTTCTTC
TRBJ2-1 NA TRBD1 TRBV3-1 CASSKGSRGPFYNEQFF TGTGCCAGCAGCAAGGGGTCCAGGGGGCCGTTCTACAATGAGCAGTTCTTC
TRBJ1-5 NA NA TRBV30 CAWSVPLIHQPQHF TGTGCCTGGAGTGTACCCCTAATTCATCAGCCCCAGCATTTT
TRBJ2-7 NA TRBD2 TRBV20-1 CSVQAGVSREQYF TGCAGTGTTCAAGCGGGAGTGTCTAGAGAGCAGTACTTC
TRBJ2-3 NA NA TRBV12-3/TRBV12-4 CASSHGRRGIRNTDTQYF TGTGCCAGCAGCCATGGCAGGCGGGGTATACGGAACACAGATACGCAGTATTTT
TRBJ1-5 many NA TRBV28 CASSFGGAYNQPQHF TGTGCCAGCAGTTTTGGTGGGGCTTACAATCAGCCCCAGCATTTT
TRBJ1-2 NA TRBD1 TRBV29-1 CSVELGTGSYGYTF TGCAGCGTTGAACTAGGGACAGGGTCCTATGGCTACACCTTC
TRBJ2-1 NA NA TRBV12-3/TRBV12-4 CASSLSSPQYNEQFF TGTGCCAGCAGTTTATCTAGTCCACAATACAATGAGCAGTTCTTC
TRBJ2-7 NA NA TRBV6-1 CASSVRGSPYEQYF TGTGCCAGCAGTGTTAGAGGCAGTCCCTACGAGCAGTACTTC
TRBJ1-1 few NA TRBV10-3 CAISEPDGNTEAFF TGTGCCATCAGTGAGCCGGACGGGAACACTGAAGCTTTCTTT
TRBJ2-1 NA NA TRBV7-2 CASSYQSAERYDEQFF TGTGCCAGCAGCTACCAAAGCGCAGAGCGCTACGATGAGCAGTTCTTC
TRBJ2-4 NA NA TRBV20-1 CSARDRKGRNIQYF TGCAGTGCTAGAGATCGGAAGGGAAGAAACATTCAGTACTTC
TRBJ2-5 NA NA TRBV9 CASSVGRDEKETQYF TGTGCCAGCAGCGTAGGGCGGGACGAGAAAGAGACCCAGTACTTC
TRBJ2-7 NA TRBD2 TRBV10-3 CAISGLAEAQYF TGTGCCATCAGTGGCCTAGCGGAGGCCCAGTACTTC
TRBJ2-7 NA NA TRBV7-9 CASSSADRYEQYF TGTGCCAGCAGCTCAGCGGACAGATACGAGCAGTACTTC
TRBJ2-3 NA TRBD2 TRBV24-1 CATSDSPGGQDTQYF TGTGCCACCAGTGATTCACCGGGAGGGCAGGATACGCAGTATTTT
TRBJ2-7 once TRBD2 TRBV28 CASSFRLAGVSYEQYF TGTGCCAGCAGTTTTCGGCTAGCGGGAGTTTCCTACGAGCAGTACTTC
TRBJ2-3 NA NA TRBV29-1 CSVLILDTQYF TGCAGCGTTTTGATCCTTGATACGCAGTATTTT
TRBJ1-6 NA TRBD1 TRBV7-2 CASRERTGQNSPLHF TGTGCCAGCAGAGAGAGGACAGGGCAAAATTCACCCCTCCACTTT
TRBJ2-3 NA TRBD1 TRBV27 CASSSSGQGGPDTQYF TGTGCCAGCAGTTCCAGCGGACAGGGTGGGCCAGATACGCAGTATTTT
TRBJ1-4 NA NA TRBV29-1 CSALEGGASEKLFF TGCAGCGCCCTGGAGGGGGGGGCGAGTGAAAAACTGTTTTTT
TRBJ2-5 NA TRBD2 TRBV7-2 CASRPDAGGPGERYF TGTGCCAGCAGGCCAGATGCGGGGGGGCCGGGTGAGCGGTACTTC
TRBJ2-3 NA NA TRBV12-3/TRBV12-4 CASRLTGADAQYF TGTGCCAGCAGGTTGACGGGGGCAGATGCGCAGTATTTT
TRBJ1-1 NA TRBD1 TRBV29-1 CSVQGQMNTEAFF TGCAGCGTGCAGGGACAGATGAACACTGAAGCTTTCTTT
TRBJ2-7 few NA TRBV29-1 CSVGRYYEQYF TGCAGCGTTGGGCGGTACTACGAGCAGTACTTC
TRBJ1-1 NA TRBD1 TRBV20-1 CSARKGAGTEAFF TGCAGTGCTAGAAAGGGGGCCGGCACTGAAGCTTTCTTT
TRBJ2-1 few NA TRBV5-1 CASSKEGVSSYNEQFF TGCGCCAGCAGCAAGGAGGGTGTGAGCTCCTACAATGAGCAGTTCTTC
TRBJ1-2 NA TRBD1 TRBV2 CASSDPAGGAYGYTF TGTGCCAGCAGTGATCCCGCAGGGGGTGCCTATGGCTACACCTTC
TRBJ2-4 NA NA TRBV7-2 CASSSTGASAKNIQYF TGTGCCAGCAGCTCGACCGGGGCTTCGGCCAAAAACATTCAGTACTTC
TRBJ2-1 few TRBD1 TRBV10-3 CAIPPRGQKKKYNEQFF TGTGCCATCCCACCTAGGGGGCAGAAAAAAAAGTACAATGAGCAGTTCTTC
TRBJ1-2 NA NA TRBV20-1 CSARGVGGAEGYTF TGCAGTGCTAGAGGTGTGGGGGGCGCGGAGGGCTACACCTTC
TRBJ1-6 NA NA TRBV7-8 CASSPSRDSPPHF TGTGCCAGCAGCCCTTCGAGGGACTCACCCCCCCACTTT
TRBJ2-2 NA NA TRBV29-1 CSARHGDTGELFF TGCAGCGCTCGTCACGGAGACACCGGGGAGCTGTTTTTT
TRBJ1-6 NA NA TRBV18 CASSPRSGVLKNYNSPLHF TGTGCCAGCTCACCACGAAGCGGGGTTCTAAAAAACTATAATTCACCCCTCCACTTT